The rows below give T cell receptor beta chains drawn from one sample of a study of T cells in Graves' hyperthyroidism and ophthalmopathy. Via MiXCR, TCRdb re-called the multiplex PCR reads, giving one row per CDR3 protein. The sample has some 740,000 distinct CDR3 sequences; less than 15% are singletons. Material for sequencing was blood. These receptors originate from a woman younger than 35 with Graves' hyperthyroidism. CDR3s include the opening cysteine and the closing phenylalanine or tryptophan. The order of the fields is CDR3 protein, CDR3 DNA, D gene, clone size, V gene, J gene. A D gene is named only where the DNA matches it firmly. Clone size is stated in some rows and not others, as once, few, many or a class when expanded.

CDR3 protein: CASSPQEGLSYEQYF
CDR3 DNA: TGCGCCAGCAGCCCCCAAGAGGGCCTTAGCTACGAGCAGTACTTC
D gene: .
clone size: .
V gene: TRBV5-1
J gene: TRBJ2-7

CDR3 protein: CASSPWTGGDEKLFF
CDR3 DNA: TGTGCCAGCTCACCATGGACAGGGGGGGATGAAAAACTGTTTTTT
D gene: TRBD1
clone size: .
V gene: TRBV18
J gene: TRBJ1-4

CDR3 protein: CSAPRGSYGYTF
CDR3 DNA: TGCAGTGCTCCTAGAGGGAGCTATGGCTACACCTTC
D gene: .
clone size: few
V gene: TRBV20-1
J gene: TRBJ1-2

CDR3 protein: CSASHLGEAYNEQFF
CDR3 DNA: TGCAGTGCTAGTCACCTCGGAGAGGCCTACAATGAGCAGTTCTTC
D gene: .
clone size: many
V gene: TRBV20-1
J gene: TRBJ2-1

CDR3 protein: CASSVDGSGSSLTDEQFF
CDR3 DNA: TGTGCCAGCAGCGTAGATGGTAGCGGGAGTTCTCTAACCGATGAGCAGTTCTTC
D gene: TRBD2
clone size: few
V gene: TRBV9
J gene: TRBJ2-1

CDR3 protein: CASSSHWDIQYF
CDR3 DNA: TGTGCCAGTAGCTCCCACTGGGACATTCAGTACTTC
D gene: .
clone size: .
V gene: TRBV19
J gene: TRBJ2-4

CDR3 protein: CASSGTATAYNEKLFF
CDR3 DNA: TGTGCCAGCAGTGGAACCGCGACAGCTTATAATGAAAAACTGTTTTTT
D gene: .
clone size: .
V gene: TRBV25-1
J gene: TRBJ1-4

CDR3 protein: CASRHTGRNTEAFF
CDR3 DNA: TGTGCCAGCAGACATACAGGACGGAACACTGAAGCTTTCTTT
D gene: .
clone size: many
V gene: TRBV7-8
J gene: TRBJ1-1

CDR3 protein: CASKERFSSYNEQFF
CDR3 DNA: TGTGCCAGCAAGGAGCGCTTTAGCTCCTACAATGAGCAGTTCTTC
D gene: .
clone size: .
V gene: TRBV12-3/TRBV12-4
J gene: TRBJ2-1

CDR3 protein: CAWSVLFGGSNEQFF
CDR3 DNA: TGTGCCTGGAGTGTATTATTCGGAGGTAGTAATGAGCAGTTCTTC
D gene: .
clone size: many
V gene: TRBV30
J gene: TRBJ2-1

CDR3 protein: CASSLLAGEWNEQYF
CDR3 DNA: TGTGCCAGCAGTTTACTAGCGGGAGAATGGAACGAGCAGTACTTC
D gene: TRBD2
clone size: many
V gene: TRBV2
J gene: TRBJ2-7

CDR3 protein: CASSFPGLVHEQFF
CDR3 DNA: TGTGCCAGCAGCTTCCCCGGACTAGTACATGAGCAGTTCTTC
D gene: TRBD2
clone size: many
V gene: TRBV5-8
J gene: TRBJ2-1

CDR3 protein: CASSHRDSLYNEQFF
CDR3 DNA: TGTGCCAGCAGTCACCGGGACTCGCTCTACAATGAGCAGTTCTTC
D gene: .
clone size: many
V gene: TRBV28
J gene: TRBJ2-1

CDR3 protein: CASSSTSHGTFRSGANVLTF
CDR3 DNA: TGTGCCAGCAGCTCGACCTCACACGGAACCTTCCGCTCTGGGGCCAACGTCCTGACTTTC
D gene: .
clone size: .
V gene: TRBV7-9
J gene: TRBJ2-6

CDR3 protein: CASSLRGANEKLFF
CDR3 DNA: TGTGCCAGCAGCTTAAGGGGGGCAAACGAAAAACTGTTTTTT
D gene: .
clone size: few
V gene: TRBV13
J gene: TRBJ1-4

CDR3 protein: CASRGGRAGDYNEQFF
CDR3 DNA: TGTGCCAGTAGGGGGGGTCGGGCAGGGGACTACAATGAGCAGTTCTTC
D gene: .
clone size: .
V gene: TRBV19
J gene: TRBJ2-1

CDR3 protein: CSARGSVEQYF
CDR3 DNA: TGCAGTGCTAGAGGGTCAGTCGAGCAGTACTTC
D gene: .
clone size: many
V gene: TRBV20-1
J gene: TRBJ2-7

CDR3 protein: CASSWNREDTQYF
CDR3 DNA: TGTGCCAGCAGCTGGAATCGAGAAGATACGCAGTATTTT
D gene: .
clone size: few
V gene: TRBV7-2
J gene: TRBJ2-3

CDR3 protein: CSVAFGQANTEAFF
CDR3 DNA: TGCAGCGTTGCGTTCGGACAGGCCAACACTGAAGCTTTCTTT
D gene: TRBD1
clone size: many
V gene: TRBV29-1
J gene: TRBJ1-1

CDR3 protein: CSASFPTGGYEQYF
CDR3 DNA: TGCAGTGCTAGCTTCCCTACCGGTGGGTACGAGCAGTACTTC
D gene: .
clone size: many
V gene: TRBV20-1
J gene: TRBJ2-7

CDR3 protein: CASTSRTGGLGTEAFF
CDR3 DNA: TGTGCCAGCACTTCCCGGACAGGGGGTTTGGGCACTGAAGCTTTCTTT
D gene: TRBD1
clone size: many
V gene: TRBV28
J gene: TRBJ1-1

CDR3 protein: CASSIYWDQPQHF
CDR3 DNA: TGTGCCAGTAGTATTTACTGGGATCAGCCCCAGCATTTT
D gene: .
clone size: .
V gene: TRBV19
J gene: TRBJ1-5

CDR3 protein: CASGPSHEQYF
CDR3 DNA: TGTGCCAGCGGACCCAGCCACGAGCAGTACTTC
D gene: .
clone size: many
V gene: TRBV18
J gene: TRBJ2-7

CDR3 protein: CASSADRNLSGNTIYF
CDR3 DNA: TGTGCCAGCAGTGCAGACAGGAACCTCTCTGGAAACACCATATATTTT
D gene: .
clone size: many
V gene: TRBV2
J gene: TRBJ1-3

CDR3 protein: CASREGGIHNEQFF
CDR3 DNA: TGTGCCAGTAGGGAGGGGGGGATACACAATGAGCAGTTCTTC
D gene: .
clone size: .
V gene: TRBV19
J gene: TRBJ2-1

CDR3 protein: CASSGQTNTEAFF
CDR3 DNA: TGTGCCAGTAGCGGACAGACGAACACTGAAGCTTTCTTT
D gene: .
clone size: few
V gene: TRBV19
J gene: TRBJ1-1

CDR3 protein: CASSRVPKAHRDRGQDTQYF
CDR3 DNA: TGTGCCAGCAGCCGCGTCCCGAAAGCACACCGGGACAGGGGGCAAGATACGCAGTATTTT
D gene: TRBD1
clone size: few
V gene: TRBV14
J gene: TRBJ2-3

CDR3 protein: CASSFPGDTYEQYF
CDR3 DNA: TGTGCCAGCAGTTTCCCAGGGGATACCTACGAGCAGTACTTC
D gene: .
clone size: many
V gene: TRBV28
J gene: TRBJ2-7

CDR3 protein: CSASIRTGELFF
CDR3 DNA: TGCAGTGCTAGTATCAGGACCGGGGAGCTGTTTTTT
D gene: .
clone size: many
V gene: TRBV20-1
J gene: TRBJ2-2

CDR3 protein: CASSPNTGYGNTIYF
CDR3 DNA: TGTGCCAGCAGCCCCAATACGGGGTACGGAAACACCATATATTTT
D gene: .
clone size: many
V gene: TRBV12-3/TRBV12-4
J gene: TRBJ1-3

CDR3 protein: CASARGDNYGYTF
CDR3 DNA: TGCGCCAGCGCTCGCGGGGATAACTATGGCTACACCTTC
D gene: .
clone size: .
V gene: TRBV5-1
J gene: TRBJ1-2

CDR3 protein: CASSLGAGEQPQHF
CDR3 DNA: TGTGCCAGCAGCTTAGGGGCAGGTGAGCAGCCCCAGCATTTT
D gene: .
clone size: few
V gene: TRBV7-2
J gene: TRBJ1-5

CDR3 protein: CASSLSYTGFGTGELFF
CDR3 DNA: TGTGCCAGCAGTTTATCCTACACAGGGTTTGGCACCGGGGAGCTGTTTTTT
D gene: .
clone size: many
V gene: TRBV27
J gene: TRBJ2-2

CDR3 protein: CATSLAGATGYEQYF
CDR3 DNA: TGTGCCACCAGCCTAGCGGGAGCGACGGGCTACGAGCAGTACTTC
D gene: TRBD2
clone size: few
V gene: TRBV15
J gene: TRBJ2-7

CDR3 protein: CASGQQETQYF
CDR3 DNA: TGTGCCAGCGGACAGCAGGAGACCCAGTACTTC
D gene: .
clone size: .
V gene: TRBV7-2
J gene: TRBJ2-5

CDR3 protein: CASSSSGTGDYEQYF
CDR3 DNA: TGTGCCAGCAGTTCATCTGGGACAGGCGACTACGAGCAGTACTTC
D gene: TRBD1
clone size: many
V gene: TRBV19
J gene: TRBJ2-7

CDR3 protein: CASSRTTAAHEQYF
CDR3 DNA: TGCGCCAGCAGCCGCACTACTGCCGCCCACGAGCAGTACTTC
D gene: .
clone size: many
V gene: TRBV4-3
J gene: TRBJ2-7

CDR3 protein: CSAKNRRGMKDYNEQFF
CDR3 DNA: TGCAGTGCTAAAAATAGGCGGGGAATGAAAGATTACAATGAGCAGTTCTTC
D gene: .
clone size: .
V gene: TRBV20-1
J gene: TRBJ2-1

CDR3 protein: CAWSANSNQPQHF
CDR3 DNA: TGTGCCTGGAGCGCCAATAGCAATCAGCCCCAGCATTTT
D gene: .
clone size: many
V gene: TRBV30
J gene: TRBJ1-5

CDR3 protein: CAISTGDQPQHF
CDR3 DNA: TGTGCCATCAGTACAGGGGACCAGCCCCAGCATTTT
D gene: TRBD1
clone size: many
V gene: TRBV10-3
J gene: TRBJ1-5

CDR3 protein: CASITFADNSPLHF
CDR3 DNA: TGTGCCAGCATCACCTTTGCGGATAATTCACCCCTCCACTTT
D gene: .
clone size: many
V gene: TRBV2
J gene: TRBJ1-6

CDR3 protein: CASSLSSFETDTEAFF
CDR3 DNA: TGTGCCAGCAGCTTATCTTCCTTTGAAACTGACACTGAAGCTTTCTTT
D gene: .
clone size: .
V gene: TRBV11-2
J gene: TRBJ1-1

CDR3 protein: CASSSQGEGTQYF
CDR3 DNA: TGTGCCAGCAGCTCCCAGGGTGAGGGGACCCAGTACTTC
D gene: .
clone size: .
V gene: TRBV7-3
J gene: TRBJ2-5

CDR3 protein: CASTWGTDTGELFF
CDR3 DNA: TGTGCCAGCACCTGGGGGACCGACACCGGGGAGCTGTTTTTT
D gene: .
clone size: many
V gene: TRBV28
J gene: TRBJ2-2

CDR3 protein: CASSLDNLAYGYTF
CDR3 DNA: TGTGCCAGCTCACTTGACAACCTCGCCTATGGCTACACCTTC
D gene: .
clone size: many
V gene: TRBV18
J gene: TRBJ1-2

CDR3 protein: CASSARAGSDPAKLFF
CDR3 DNA: TGTGCCAGCAGTGCCCGGGCGGGGAGCGACCCAGCAAAACTGTTTTTT
D gene: .
clone size: many
V gene: TRBV2
J gene: TRBJ1-4

CDR3 protein: CSVDLAGSGELFF
CDR3 DNA: TGCAGCGTTGATCTAGCGGGATCCGGGGAGCTGTTTTTT
D gene: TRBD2
clone size: .
V gene: TRBV29-1
J gene: TRBJ2-2

CDR3 protein: CASSLRGRRSYEQYF
CDR3 DNA: TGTGCCAGCAGTTTAAGAGGACGGAGGTCCTACGAGCAGTACTTC
D gene: .
clone size: many
V gene: TRBV12-3/TRBV12-4
J gene: TRBJ2-7

CDR3 protein: CAISESSSEQFF
CDR3 DNA: TGTGCCATCAGTGAGTCGTCCTCTGAGCAGTTCTTC
D gene: .
clone size: many
V gene: TRBV10-3
J gene: TRBJ2-1

CDR3 protein: CASSIRGGRVNEKLFF
CDR3 DNA: TGTGCCAGCAGTATTCGAGGGGGACGGGTAAATGAAAAACTGTTTTTT
D gene: .
clone size: few
V gene: TRBV7-8
J gene: TRBJ1-4

CDR3 protein: CASKEIINTGELFF
CDR3 DNA: TGTGCCAGCAAAGAGATTATTAACACCGGGGAGCTGTTTTTT
D gene: .
clone size: many
V gene: TRBV28
J gene: TRBJ2-2